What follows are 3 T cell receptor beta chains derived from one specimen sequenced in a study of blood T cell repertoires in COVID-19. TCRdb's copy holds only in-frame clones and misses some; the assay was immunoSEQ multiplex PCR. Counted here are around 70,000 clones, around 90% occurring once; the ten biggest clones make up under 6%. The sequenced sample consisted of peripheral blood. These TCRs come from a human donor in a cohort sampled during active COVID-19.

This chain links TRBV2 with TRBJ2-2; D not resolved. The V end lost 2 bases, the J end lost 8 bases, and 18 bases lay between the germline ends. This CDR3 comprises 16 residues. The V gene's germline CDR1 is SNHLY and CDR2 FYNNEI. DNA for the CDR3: TGTGCCAGCAGTGAAATTGCAACACCTCCGTTGGGGGAGCTGTTTTTT. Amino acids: CASSEIATPPLGELFF.

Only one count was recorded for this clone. Written as DNA, the CDR3 is TGTGCCAGCAGCTTGGGGGCTAGCGGGGGAATCTACAATGAGCAGTTCTTC. Translating gives CASSLGASGGIYNEQFF. V usage is TRBV7-9 and J usage is TRBJ2-1; 10 bases line up with TRBD2. Germline V lookup: CDR1 SEHNR, CDR2 FQNEAQ (reference sequence). The CDR3 length is 17 residues. J lost 3 bases, V lost 3 bases, and 8 bases had no gene match.

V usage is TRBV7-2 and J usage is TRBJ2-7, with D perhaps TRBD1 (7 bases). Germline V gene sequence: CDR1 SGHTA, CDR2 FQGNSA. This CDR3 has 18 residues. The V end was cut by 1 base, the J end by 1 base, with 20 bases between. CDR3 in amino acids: CASSLGPPGGLTSYEQYF. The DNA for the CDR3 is TGTGCCAGCAGCTTAGGGCCACCAGGGGGGCTTACGTCCTACGAGCAGTACTTC. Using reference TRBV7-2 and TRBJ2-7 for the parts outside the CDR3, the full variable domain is GAGVSQSPSNKVTEKGKDVELRCDPISGHTALYWYRQSLGQGLEFLIYFQGNSAPDKSGLPSDRFSAERTGGSVSTLTIQRTQQEDSAVYLCASSLGPPGGLTSYEQYFGPGTRLTVT.